A single sample gave rise to the 22 T cell receptor beta chains below, sequenced in a study of blood T cell repertoires in COVID-19. Produced via immunoSEQ multiplex PCR; TCRdb's table is partial and in-frame only. This table has about 230,000 clones, more than 70% appearing once. Input material: PBMCs or T cells enriched from blood (not recorded which). Receptors originate from a middle-aged woman with acute COVID-19.

This chain connects TRBV11-2 to TRBJ1-2; tentative D call: TRBD1 (6 bases). This CDR3 is 13 amino acids long. V was clipped by 2 bases and J by 11 bases, with 15 bases between them. CDR1 is SGHAT, CDR2 FQNNGV, per germline. This CDR3 is CASSLRQAQGYTF. CDR3 DNA sequence: TGTGCCAGCAGCTTAAGACAGGCCCAGGGGTACACCTTC.

The rearrangement links TRBV5-4 to TRBJ1-4, with a weak D call TRBD1 (6 bases). The ends were cut back, 5 bases at V and 7 bases at J, with 12 bases in the middle. Germline lookup yields CDR1 SGHNT and CDR2 YYREEE (reference sequence). The CDR3 runs to 13 residues. The CDR3 DNA reads TGTGCCAGCAGTCTGGACAGCGGTGAAAAACTGTTTTTT. Encoded protein: CASSLDSGEKLFF.

The chain is built from TRBV29-1 and TRBJ2-1; D possibly corresponds to TRBD2 (6 bases). V was shortened by 5 bases and J by 9 bases, with 11 bases between the two germline ends. CDR3 size: 11 residues. Germline V gives CDR1 SQVTM, CDR2 ANQGSEA. The DNA of the CDR3 is TGCAGCGTTTGGACTAATCGTGAGCAGTTCTTC. As protein: CSVWTNREQFF.

This clone was seen a few times. The chain links TRBV12-1 to TRBJ2-7; the table's D call TRBD1 went unverified against the DNA. TRBV12-1 is marked as a pseudogene. There are 16 residues in the CDR3. In DNA form, the CDR3 reads TGTGCCAGCAGAACCCGTAGGAACAGGGCGGGCTACGAGCAGTACGTC. Amino acid sequence: CASRTRRNRAGYEQYV.

This chain connects TRBV4-1 to TRBJ1-1; D perhaps matches TRBD1 (5 bases). From germline, CDR1 is MGHRA and CDR2 YSYEKL. The CDR3 has 15 residues. Trimming stripped 0 bases from V and 6 bases from J, with 14 bases between. Written as DNA, the CDR3 is TGCGCCAGCAGCCAAGAAGCAGGGATGTTCGCTGAAGCTTTCTTT. It yields the protein CASSQEAGMFAEAFF.

The rearrangement links TRBV4-3 to TRBJ1-1, with D possibly TRBD1 on 6 matching bases. The V end was cut by 3 bases, the J end by 3 bases, with 14 bases between. The CDR3 is 15 amino acids. Germline values: CDR1 LGHNA, CDR2 YSLEER. CDR3 sequence: CASSHDRSRDTEAFF. The CDR3 DNA reads as TGCGCCAGCAGCCATGACAGGAGTAGGGACACTGAAGCTTTCTTT.

This rearrangement joins TRBV5-1 to TRBJ2-7, with 9 positions matching TRBD1. V gave up 3 bases and J gave up 1 base; unmatched junction bases: 5. The CDR3 loop spans 15 amino acids. In germline, CDR1 is SGHRS, CDR2 YFSETQ. This chain's CDR3 is CASSSTGGRSYEQYF. The CDR3 nucleotides read TGCGCCAGCAGCTCAACAGGGGGCCGGTCCTACGAGCAGTACTTC.

V usage is TRBV5-8 and J usage is TRBJ2-2; unclear D gene. From germline, CDR1 is SGHTS and CDR2 YDEGEE. The CDR3 totals 13 residues. Trimming shortened V by 0 bases and J by 6 bases, and 6 bases separated the two germline ends. CDR3 in amino acids: CASSLVGPGELFF. Written as DNA, the CDR3 is TGTGCCAGCAGCTTGGTTGGCCCCGGGGAGCTGTTTTTT.

The chain carries TRBV6-6 and TRBJ2-1; 10 positions match TRBD1. Looked up from germline, CDR1 is MNHNY and CDR2 is SVGAGI (reference sequence). The CDR3 spans 13 residues. J gave up 6 bases and V 6 bases, and 2 bases lay outside the gene matches. CDR3 nucleotide sequence: TGTGCCAGCAGGGGACAGGGGCCCAATGAGCAGTTCTTC. Translation gives CASRGQGPNEQFF.

The V call is TRBV5-4, the J call TRBJ2-5; D gene unclear. V shed 0 bases and J shed 7 bases, with 10 bases lying between them. The CDR3 is made up of 13 amino acids. Germline loops: CDR1 SGHNT, CDR2 YYREEE (reference sequence). CDR3 in DNA: TGTGCCAGCAGCTTGGAACTCCTTGGGACCCAGTACTTC. Translated: CASSLELLGTQYF.

This chain links TRBV19 with TRBJ2-5; 9 positions agree with TRBD1. There are 16 residues in the CDR3. Per germline, CDR1 LNHDA and CDR2 SQIVND (reference sequence). With V trimmed by 5 bases and J by 5 bases, 12 bases remained unmatched. DNA of the CDR3: TGTGCCAGTAGTGGGGTTAAATTCGGGACAGGGGAGACCCAGTACTTC. The encoded protein is CASSGVKFGTGETQYF.

The chain uses TRBV21-1 and TRBJ2-4; TRBD2 is the table's D call, not checked against the DNA. TRBV21-1 is a recognized pseudogene. The CDR3 is made up of 14 amino acids. CDR3 DNA: TGTGCCAGCGGACGGGATCTAGCCAAAAACATTCAGTACTTC. Its translation is CASGRDLAKNIQYF.

Written as DNA, the CDR3 is TGTGCCAGCAGCCAAACAACCAGGGGCCCCGGGGAGCTGTTTTTT. It codes for CASSQTTRGPGELFF. The V gene is TRBV6-6, the J gene TRBJ2-2; D possibly corresponds to TRBD1 (6 bases). Germline CDR1 and CDR2: MNHNY and SVGAGI (reference sequence). The germline V and J ends were trimmed by 6 bases and 6 bases, with 17 bases remaining between them. The CDR3 extends over 15 amino acids.

This chain links TRBV5-1 with TRBJ1-2, with a possible D match to TRBD1 (5 bases). Germline V gene data show CDR1 as SGHRS and CDR2 as YFSETQ. The CDR3 loop spans 14 amino acids. With 0 bases removed from V and 8 bases from J, the gap between germline ends came to 14 bases. The CDR3 region is CASSLGTAGKGYTF. For the CDR3, the DNA is TGCGCCAGCAGCTTGGGGACGGCAGGGAAGGGCTACACCTTC.

The chain is built from TRBV7-2 and TRBJ1-1; maybe TRBD1 (5 bases). V was shortened by 2 bases and J by 8 bases, with 12 bases between the two germline ends. The CDR3 covers 13 residues. In germline, CDR1 is SGHTA, CDR2 FQGNSA. The CDR3 loop is CASSLKGAREAFF. The CDR3 bases are TGTGCCAGCAGCTTAAAAGGGGCGAGGGAAGCTTTCTTT. Using reference TRBV7-2 and TRBJ1-1 for the parts outside the CDR3, the full variable domain is GAGVSQSPSNKVTEKGKDVELRCDPISGHTALYWYRQSLGQGLEFLIYFQGNSAPDKSGLPSDRFSAERTGGSVSTLTIQRTQQEDSAVYLCASSLKGAREAFFGQGTRLTVV.

This clone was seen more than once but under ten times. The chain couples TRBV6-4 to TRBJ1-3; 7 positions agree with TRBD1. Trimming removed 7 bases from V and 15 bases from J; junction bases left unmatched: 15. The CDR3 loop spans 13 amino acids. Looked up from germline, CDR1 is MRHNA and CDR2 is SNTAGT. The CDR3 DNA reads as TGTGCCAGCAATCCCCCAGCCCCGGGACAGTCATATTTT. Protein sequence: CASNPPAPGQSYF.

The rearrangement uses TRBV5-1 and TRBJ1-6; no definite D call. This CDR3 region has 14 residues. Trimming took 0 bases from V and 7 from J, leaving 8 bases between them. CDR1 and CDR2 (germline): SGHRS, YFSETQ. The CDR3 protein is CASSLVSLNSPLHF. The DNA for the CDR3 is TGCGCCAGCAGCTTGGTATCCTTAAATTCACCCCTCCACTTT.

CDR3 sequence: CASGQGNTDTQYF. The DNA of the CDR3 is TGCGCCAGTGGACAGGGGAATACAGATACGCAGTATTTT. This chain joins TRBV10-1 and TRBJ2-3, with 9 bases identical to TRBD1. The CDR3 runs to 13 residues. Germline values: CDR1 WNHNN, CDR2 SYGVQD (reference sequence). Trimming took 9 bases from V and 3 from J; bases not matched to a gene: 4.

About this clone itself: Other nucleotide sequences from this sample produce the same CDR3. J is TRBJ2-3 and V is TRBV5-1; possible D gene TRBD2, 6 bases. Germline CDR1 SGHRS, CDR2 YFSETQ. Trimming took 4 bases from V and 0 from J, leaving 6 bases between them. The CDR3 sequence is 13 residues long. CDR3 DNA: TGCGCCAGCAGCGGGGGGAGCACAGATACGCAGTATTTT. Encoded protein: CASSGGSTDTQYF.

The chain links TRBV6-2 or TRBV6-3 to TRBJ2-7, with D unclear. Germline V gives CDR1 MNHEY, CDR2 SVGEGT. The CDR3 consists of 12 residues. The V and J ends lost 5 bases and 5 bases respectively, with 10 bases between them. CDR3 region: CASSESVNEQYV. As DNA, the CDR3 is TGTGCCAGCAGTGAGTCCGTAAACGAGCAGTACGTC.

This rearrangement joins TRBV19 to TRBJ1-1; 9 bases line up with TRBD1. CDR1 is LNHDA, CDR2 SQIVND, per germline (reference sequence). The CDR3 runs 14 residues. V was pared by 7 bases and J by 3 bases, with 6 bases of the junction left unmatched. The CDR3 sequence: CASMDRGGDTEAFF. CDR3 nucleotides: TGTGCCAGTATGGACAGGGGAGGGGACACTGAAGCTTTCTTT.

The chain is built from TRBV9 and TRBJ2-7, with 7 bases fitting TRBD1. Germline trimming cut 0 bases from V and 6 bases from J; bases unmatched to any gene: 6. Looked up from germline, CDR1 is SGDLS and CDR2 is YYNGEE. The CDR3 has 14 amino acids. The CDR3 is CASSVDDRVGEQYF. The CDR3 bases are TGTGCCAGCAGCGTAGACGACAGGGTAGGCGAGCAGTACTTC.